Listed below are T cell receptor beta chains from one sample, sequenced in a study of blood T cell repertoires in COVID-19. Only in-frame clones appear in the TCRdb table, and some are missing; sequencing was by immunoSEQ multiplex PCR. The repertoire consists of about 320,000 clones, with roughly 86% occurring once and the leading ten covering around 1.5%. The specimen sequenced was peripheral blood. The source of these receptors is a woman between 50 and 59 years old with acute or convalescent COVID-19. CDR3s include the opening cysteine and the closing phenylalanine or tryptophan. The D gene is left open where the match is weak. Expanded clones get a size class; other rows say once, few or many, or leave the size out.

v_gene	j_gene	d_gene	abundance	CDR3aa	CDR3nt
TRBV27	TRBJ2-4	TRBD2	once	CASSFAGGDTKNIQYF	TGTGCCAGCAGTTTTGCGGGGGGCGATACCAAAAACATTCAGTACTTC
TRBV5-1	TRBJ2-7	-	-	CASSLEEGFEQYF	TGCGCCAGCAGCTTGGAAGAGGGCTTCGAGCAGTACTTC
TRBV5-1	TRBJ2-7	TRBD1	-	CASSLVGQGAQYF	TGCGCCAGCAGCTTGGTGGGACAGGGGGCGCAGTACTTC
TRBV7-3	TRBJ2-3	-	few	CASSPKTGDTQYF	TGTGCCAGCAGCCCCAAGACAGGAGATACGCAGTATTTT
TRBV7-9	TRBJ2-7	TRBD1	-	CASSLYRGESEQYF	TGTGCCAGCAGCTTATACAGGGGCGAGAGCGAGCAGTACTTC
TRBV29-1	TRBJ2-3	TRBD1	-	CSASPPRDRNTDTQYF	TGCAGCGCCTCCCCCCCGCGGGACAGGAACACAGATACGCAGTATTTT
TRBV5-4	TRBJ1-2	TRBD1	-	CASSSGQGGGYTF	TGTGCCAGCAGCTCAGGACAGGGAGGTGGCTACACCTTC
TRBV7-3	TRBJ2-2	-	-	CASSLSGSRTGELFF	TGTGCCAGCAGCTTAAGTGGTAGCCGGACCGGGGAGCTGTTTTTT
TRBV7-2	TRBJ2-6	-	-	CASSLVPGAFTGANVLTF	TGTGCCAGCAGCTTAGTGCCAGGGGCGTTCACTGGGGCCAACGTCCTGACTTTC
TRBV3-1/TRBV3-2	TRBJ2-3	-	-	CASSQAGVADTQYF	TGTGCCAGCAGCCAAGCGGGAGTCGCAGATACGCAGTATTTT
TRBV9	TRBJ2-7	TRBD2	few	CASSVSGRASYEQYF	TGTGCCAGCAGCGTAAGCGGGAGAGCCTCCTACGAGCAGTACTTC
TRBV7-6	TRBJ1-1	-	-	CASSPGAPGTEAFF	TGTGCCAGCAGCCCAGGGGCGCCGGGCACTGAAGCTTTCTTT
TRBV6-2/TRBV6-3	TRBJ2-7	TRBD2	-	CASSYPRLAGASYEQYF	TGTGCCAGCAGTTACCCCAGACTAGCGGGAGCCTCCTACGAGCAGTACTTC
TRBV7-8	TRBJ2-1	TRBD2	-	CASRPVAGVSEQFF	TGTGCCAGCAGGCCGGTAGCGGGAGTGAGTGAGCAGTTCTTC
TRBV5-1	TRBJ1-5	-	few	CASKSDLGSHQPQHF	TGCGCCAGCAAGTCGGACCTAGGGAGTCATCAGCCCCAGCATTTT
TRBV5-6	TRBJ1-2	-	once	CASSLAGGYGYTF	TGTGCCAGCAGCTTGGCCGGGGGCTATGGCTACACCTTC
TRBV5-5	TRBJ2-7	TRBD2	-	CASSRGLAGNVEQYF	TGTGCCAGCAGCCGAGGACTAGCGGGAAACGTCGAGCAGTACTTC
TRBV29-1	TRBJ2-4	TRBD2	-	CSVKGTSGSAYNIQYF	TGCAGCGTAAAAGGGACTAGCGGGAGTGCTTACAACATTCAGTACTTC
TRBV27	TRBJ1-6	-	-	CASSTSDSYSPLHF	TGTGCCAGCAGTACATCGGACAGCTATTCACCCCTCCACTTT
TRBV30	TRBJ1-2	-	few	CAWSLGPNYGYTF	TGTGCCTGGAGTCTCGGTCCTAACTATGGCTACACCTTC
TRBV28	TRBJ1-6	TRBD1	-	CATLRGTGHSPLHF	TGTGCCACCCTTCGAGGGACAGGGCATTCACCCCTCCACTTT
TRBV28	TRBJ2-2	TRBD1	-	CASIEGGSVTGELFF	TGTGCCAGCATCGAAGGGGGCTCCGTCACCGGGGAGCTGTTTTTT
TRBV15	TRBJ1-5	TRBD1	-	CATSRVPGTGWAGASQPQHF	TGTGCCACCAGCAGGGTACCCGGGACAGGGTGGGCTGGGGCCAGTCAGCCCCAGCATTTT
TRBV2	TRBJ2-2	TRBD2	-	CASSGLAANTGELFF	TGTGCCAGCAGTGGACTAGCTGCGAACACCGGGGAGCTGTTTTTT
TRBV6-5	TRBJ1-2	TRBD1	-	CASEGANGYTF	TGTGCCAGCGAGGGGGCGAATGGCTACACCTTC
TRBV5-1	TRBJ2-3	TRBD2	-	CASSWTSGRAGTDTQYF	TGCGCCAGCAGCTGGACTAGCGGGAGGGCCGGGACAGATACGCAGTATTTT
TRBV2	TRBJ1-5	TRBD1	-	CASSSRQGLYQPQHF	TGTGCCAGCAGTTCGAGACAGGGGTTGTATCAGCCCCAGCATTTT
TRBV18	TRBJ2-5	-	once	CASSPGGQETQYF	TGTGCCAGCTCACCTGGGGGGCAAGAGACCCAGTACTTC
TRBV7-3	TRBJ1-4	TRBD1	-	CASSRTGTNEKLFF	TGTGCCAGCAGCAGGACAGGGACTAATGAAAAACTGTTTTTT
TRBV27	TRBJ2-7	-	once	CASSLAGSSYEQYF	TGTGCCAGCAGTTTAGCAGGTAGCTCCTACGAGCAGTACTTC
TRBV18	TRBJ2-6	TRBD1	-	CASSPFDREANVLTF	TGTGCCAGCTCACCCTTTGACAGGGAGGCCAACGTCCTGACTTTC
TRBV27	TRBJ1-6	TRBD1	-	CASRGQGLISPLHF	TGTGCCAGCAGGGGACAGGGCTTAATCTCACCCCTCCACTTT
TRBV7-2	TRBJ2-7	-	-	CASSLGPAANEQYF	TGTGCCAGCAGCTTAGGGCCAGCGGCCAACGAGCAGTACTTC
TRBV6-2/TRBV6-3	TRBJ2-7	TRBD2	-	CASSNSGTGEQYF	TGTGCCAGCAGTAATAGCGGGACCGGTGAGCAGTACTTC
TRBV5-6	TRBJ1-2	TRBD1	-	CASSLGQGAGYGYTF	TGTGCCAGCAGCTTGGGACAGGGGGCAGGCTATGGCTACACCTTC
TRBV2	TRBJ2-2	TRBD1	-	CASSLTGGPGELFF	TGTGCCAGCAGTCTTACAGGGGGCCCCGGGGAGCTGTTTTTT
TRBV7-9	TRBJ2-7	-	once	CASSFRAAYEQYF	TGTGCCAGCAGCTTCAGGGCCGCCTACGAGCAGTACTTC
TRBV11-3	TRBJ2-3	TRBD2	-	CASSPGRGEGSTDTQYF	TGTGCCAGCAGCCCGGGGCGTGGGGAGGGAAGCACAGATACGCAGTATTTT
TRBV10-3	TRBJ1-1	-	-	CAIGAVSDTEAFF	TGTGCCATCGGGGCAGTTTCTGACACTGAAGCTTTCTTT
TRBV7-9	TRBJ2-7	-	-	CASSLVVLEQYF	TGTGCCAGCAGCTTAGTTGTACTCGAGCAGTACTTC
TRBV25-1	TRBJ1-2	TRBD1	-	CASSDPRQGAGYGYTF	TGTGCCAGCAGTGACCCACGACAGGGGGCAGGCTATGGCTACACCTTC
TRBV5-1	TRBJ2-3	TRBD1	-	CASSLTGTGLADTQYF	TGCGCCAGCAGCTTGACCGGGACAGGGTTAGCAGATACGCAGTATTTT
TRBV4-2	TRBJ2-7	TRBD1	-	CASSPLDRERGEQYF	TGTGCCAGCAGCCCCTTGGACAGGGAACGCGGCGAGCAGTACTTC
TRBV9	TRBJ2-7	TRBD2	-	CASSVDPGLAGGHEQYF	TGTGCCAGCAGCGTCGATCCGGGACTAGCGGGGGGACACGAGCAGTACTTC
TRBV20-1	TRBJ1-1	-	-	CSASADSYEAFF	TGCAGTGCTAGTGCCGATTCCTACGAAGCTTTCTTT
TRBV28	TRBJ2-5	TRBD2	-	CASSPRVGLAGLWKTQYF	TGTGCCAGCAGTCCCCGTGTGGGACTAGCGGGGTTGTGGAAGACCCAGTACTTC
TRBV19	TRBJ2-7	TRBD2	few	CASSTDSGDYEQYF	TGTGCCAGTAGTACTGATAGCGGGGACTACGAGCAGTACTTC
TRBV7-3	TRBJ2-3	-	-	CASSLRGGTDTQYF	TGTGCCAGCAGCTTAAGAGGAGGCACAGATACGCAGTATTTT
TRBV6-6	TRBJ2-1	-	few	CASSYSTGEQFF	TGTGCCAGCAGTTACTCGACGGGAGAGCAGTTCTTC
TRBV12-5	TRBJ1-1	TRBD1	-	CASGLVLTGGSTEAFF	TGTGCTAGTGGTTTGGTACTGACAGGGGGAAGCACTGAAGCTTTCTTT
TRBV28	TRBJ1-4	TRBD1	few	CASSLWTGGGEKLFF	TGTGCCAGCAGTTTATGGACAGGGGGCGGTGAAAAACTGTTTTTT